This paragraph covers one T cell receptor (beta chain) sequence. This clone came up a few times. The specificity of this receptor is unknown. It has no much larger one-base neighbor in the sample; base qualities were not kept. The sample originates from a study of STAT5B mutations in CD4+ large granular lymphocyte leukemia (dated by TCRdb to between 2021 and 2022). About the investigation overall: When cryopreserved patient cells were available, CD8+ cells were depleted as a first step, and selection with anti-CD4 microbeads followed. The TCRbeta repertoires of CD4+ T-cell large granular lymphocyte leukemia patients were compared with the TCRbeta repertoires of healthy blood donors. Flow cytometry on FACSCanto II or FACSVerse showed that the purified fractions were more than 95% pure among lymphocytes.

Ends trimmed: V by 4 bases, J by 1 base; bases unmatched to a gene: 4. The CDR3 runs 16 amino acids, cysteine and phenylalanine included. Only the CDR3 DNA is retained, 48 bases long and in frame from the first base. According to the germline V gene, CDR1 reads MNHNS and CDR2 reads SASEGT. The immunoSEQ assay at survey resolution was applied to genomic DNA for sequencing of TCRbeta rearrangements. As for the original processing: Clonotypes making up more than 5% of the repertoire were considered putative leukemic clones, giving 59 such clones in 25 to 35 patients. In the TCR sequencing data, the lowest productive clonotype frequency that could be detected was 2.59 x 10-5. Analyses included only productive TCRbeta rearrangements, meaning complete and in-frame sequences. Clonality for each sample was calculated as Simpson clonality in the immunoSEQ Analyzer version 3.0. Clones were binned by frequency as very rare, small, medium, large (1-20%) or hyperexpanded (>20%). OLGA 1.2.3 estimated generation probabilities, VDJtools produced V-gene circos plots, VDJdb was queried for specificities, and GLIPH identified CDR3 motifs. Drawn from immuneACCESS, this table holds only the in-frame rearrangements with V and J called that TCRdb kept. Clones are partly lost; checked studies trace under half to an unresolved V gene and leave the rest unexplained. V and J calls and clone size are copied from that table; D and trimming were computed from the DNA. The sample records about 570 clones, under 75% of which are singletons. Of the sample, 95% falls within the top ten clones.

Patients with CD4+ T-LGLL were recruited at hematology units in Padova (Italy), Helsinki (Finland) and Shinshu (Japan). Depending on what sample material was available, patient samples were either unselected PBMC or bead-purified CD4+, CD4+CD8+, CD57+ or CD56+ fractions. The TCRbeta data from patients were combined with somatic STAT5B mutation profiles that came from deep amplicon sequencing of the same DNA. All TCR-sequenced material derived from peripheral blood: patient blood samples and healthy donor buffy coats. Peripheral blood mononuclear cells were isolated by Ficoll-Hypaque gradient centrifugation. Genomic DNA was extracted using the Gentra Puregene Cell and Tissue kit, and a Qubit 2.0 fluorometer was used to quantify it. What the research found in general, with its limitations: Patient cell sources were heterogeneous, and only six or seven CD4-sorted patient samples entered the clonality comparison with healthy controls. Greater clonality appeared to be present in CD4-sorted patient repertoires than in healthy CD4+ repertoires, and the difference was retained after the putative leukemic clones were removed. Enrichment of TRBV06-family usage was observed among the top patient clones (8/27) relative to healthy controls (2/35). The data were not HLA-matched, and the higher clonality in CD4+ T-LGLL than in CD8+ T-LGLL could be due to the relatively small sample size. The main leukemic clonotypes were found to be private to each patient, although 25% of the main leukemic clonotypes were detected at low frequency in the non-leukemic repertoires of other patients.

The sequencing input was PBMCs. The chain was built from TRBV6-1 and TRBJ2-7, and 13 junctional nucleotides match TRBD2. The clonotype comes from a woman older than 75 with CD4+ T-cell large granular lymphocyte leukemia. Here is the DNA: TGTGCCAGCAGTGGGACTAGCGGGAGAGAATCCTACGAGCAGTACTTC. Translated, it gives CASSGTSGRESYEQYF.